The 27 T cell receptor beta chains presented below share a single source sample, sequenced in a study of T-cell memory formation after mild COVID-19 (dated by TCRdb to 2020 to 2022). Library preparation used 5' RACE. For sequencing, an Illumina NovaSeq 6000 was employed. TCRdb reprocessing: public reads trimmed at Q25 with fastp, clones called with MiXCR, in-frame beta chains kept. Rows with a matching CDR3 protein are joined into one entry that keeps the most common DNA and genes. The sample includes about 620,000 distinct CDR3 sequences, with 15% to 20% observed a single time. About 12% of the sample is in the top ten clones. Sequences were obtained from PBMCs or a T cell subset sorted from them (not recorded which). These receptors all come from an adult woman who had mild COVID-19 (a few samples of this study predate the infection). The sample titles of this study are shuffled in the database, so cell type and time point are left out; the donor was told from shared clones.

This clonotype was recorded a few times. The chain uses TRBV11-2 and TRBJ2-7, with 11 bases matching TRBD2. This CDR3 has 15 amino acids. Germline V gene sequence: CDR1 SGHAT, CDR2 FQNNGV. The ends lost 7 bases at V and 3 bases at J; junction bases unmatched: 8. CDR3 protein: CASTPGLAVLYEQYF. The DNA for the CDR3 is TGTGCCAGCACCCCGGGACTAGCGGTCCTCTACGAGCAGTACTTC.

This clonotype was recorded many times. The CDR3 DNA sequence: TGTGCCAGCAGCTTGGGGGGCCTTGGCTCCTACAATGAGCAGTTCTTC. Its protein is CASSLGGLGSYNEQFF. The rearrangement joins TRBV5-4 to TRBJ2-1; D is possibly TRBD1 (5 bases). V dropped 0 bases and J dropped 0 bases, with 10 bases sitting between them. CDR1 SGHNT and CDR2 YYREEE come from the germline V gene (reference sequence). This CDR3 contains 16 residues. Looking up the rest from reference TRBV5-4 and TRBJ2-1 gives the full variable domain: ETGVTQSPTHLIKTRGQQVTLRCSSQSGHNTVSWYQQALGQGPQFIFQYYREEENGRGNFPPRFSGLQFPNYSSELNVNALELDDSALYLCASSLGGLGSYNEQFFGPGTRLTVL.

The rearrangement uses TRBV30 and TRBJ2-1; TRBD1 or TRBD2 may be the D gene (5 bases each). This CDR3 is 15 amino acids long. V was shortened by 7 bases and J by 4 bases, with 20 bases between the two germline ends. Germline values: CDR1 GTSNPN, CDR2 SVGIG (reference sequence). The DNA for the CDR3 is TGTGCCTCAGTCCTATGGGGGACCGGGTACAATGAGCAGTTCTTC. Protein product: CASVLWGTGYNEQFF.

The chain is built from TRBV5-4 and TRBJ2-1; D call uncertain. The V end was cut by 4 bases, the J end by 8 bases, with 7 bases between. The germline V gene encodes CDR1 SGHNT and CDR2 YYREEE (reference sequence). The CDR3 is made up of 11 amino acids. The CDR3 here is CASSRFYEQFF. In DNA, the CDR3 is TGTGCCAGCAGCCGGTTTTATGAGCAGTTCTTC.

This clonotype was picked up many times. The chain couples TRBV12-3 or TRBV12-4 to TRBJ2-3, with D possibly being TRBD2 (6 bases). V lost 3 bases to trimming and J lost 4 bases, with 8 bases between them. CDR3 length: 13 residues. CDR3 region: CASSFGGSDTQYF. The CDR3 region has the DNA TGTGCCAGCAGTTTCGGAGGGTCAGATACGCAGTATTTT.

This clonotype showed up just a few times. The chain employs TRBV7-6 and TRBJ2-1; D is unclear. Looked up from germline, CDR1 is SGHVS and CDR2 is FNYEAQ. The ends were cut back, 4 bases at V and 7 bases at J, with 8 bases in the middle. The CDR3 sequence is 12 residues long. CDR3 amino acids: CASSSAQNEQFF. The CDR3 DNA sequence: TGTGCCAGCAGCTCCGCCCAAAATGAGCAGTTCTTC.

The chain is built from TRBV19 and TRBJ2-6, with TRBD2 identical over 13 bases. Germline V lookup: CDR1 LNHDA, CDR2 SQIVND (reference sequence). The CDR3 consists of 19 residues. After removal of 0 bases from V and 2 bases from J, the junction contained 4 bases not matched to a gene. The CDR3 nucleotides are TGTGCCAGTAGTATAGAGAGGACTAGCGGGAGCGCTGGGGCCAACGTCCTGACTTTC. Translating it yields CASSIERTSGSAGANVLTF.

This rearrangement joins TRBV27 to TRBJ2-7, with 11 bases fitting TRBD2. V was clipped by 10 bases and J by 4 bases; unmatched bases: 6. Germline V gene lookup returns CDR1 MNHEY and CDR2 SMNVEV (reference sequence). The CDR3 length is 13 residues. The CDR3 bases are TGTGCCATCCCACTAGCGGGAGTGTACGAGCAGTACTTC. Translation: CAIPLAGVYEQYF.

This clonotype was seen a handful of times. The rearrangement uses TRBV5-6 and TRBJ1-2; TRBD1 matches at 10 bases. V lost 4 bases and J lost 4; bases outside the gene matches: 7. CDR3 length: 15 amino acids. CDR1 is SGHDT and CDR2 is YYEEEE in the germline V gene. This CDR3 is CASSATRDRGYGYTF. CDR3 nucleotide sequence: TGTGCCAGCAGCGCCACCCGGGACAGGGGCTATGGCTACACCTTC.

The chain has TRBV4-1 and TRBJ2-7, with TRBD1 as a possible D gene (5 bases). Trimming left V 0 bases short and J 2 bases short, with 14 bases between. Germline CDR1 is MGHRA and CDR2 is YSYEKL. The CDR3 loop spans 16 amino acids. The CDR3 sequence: CASSQETQGFPYEQYF. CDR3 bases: TGCGCCAGCAGCCAAGAAACCCAGGGTTTTCCCTACGAGCAGTACTTC.

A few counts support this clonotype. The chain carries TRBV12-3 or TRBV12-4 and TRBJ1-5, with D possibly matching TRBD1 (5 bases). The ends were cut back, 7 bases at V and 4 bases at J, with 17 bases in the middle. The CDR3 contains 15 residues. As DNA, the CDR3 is TGTGCCAGCACCCCCCGGGGGTCTGGGAATCAGCCCCAGCATTTT. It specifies CASTPRGSGNQPQHF.

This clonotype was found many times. CDR3 loop: CATSRDRRQAYTGELFF. CDR3 in DNA: TGTGCCACCAGCAGAGATAGGCGACAGGCGTACACCGGGGAGCTGTTTTTT. V and J are TRBV15 and TRBJ2-2; TRBD1 might be the D (6 bases). Looked up from germline, CDR1 is LNHNV and CDR2 is YYDKDF (reference sequence). The CDR3 runs to 17 residues. Trimming took off 0 bases at V and 3 bases at J, with 14 bases between the two ends. The variable domain in full, completed from reference TRBV15 and TRBJ2-2, reads DAMVIQNPRYQVTQFGKPVTLSCSQTLNHNVMYWYQQKSSQAPKLLFHYYDKDFNNEADTPDNFQSRRPNTSFCFLDIRSPGLGDTAMYLCATSRDRRQAYTGELFFGEGSRLTVL.

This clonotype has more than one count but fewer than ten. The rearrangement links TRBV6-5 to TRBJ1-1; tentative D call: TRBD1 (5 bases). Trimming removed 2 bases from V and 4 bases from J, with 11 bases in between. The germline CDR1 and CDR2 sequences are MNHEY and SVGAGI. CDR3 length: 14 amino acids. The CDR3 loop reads CASSYGGVGTEAFF. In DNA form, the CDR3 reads TGTGCCAGCAGTTACGGAGGGGTTGGCACTGAAGCTTTCTTT.

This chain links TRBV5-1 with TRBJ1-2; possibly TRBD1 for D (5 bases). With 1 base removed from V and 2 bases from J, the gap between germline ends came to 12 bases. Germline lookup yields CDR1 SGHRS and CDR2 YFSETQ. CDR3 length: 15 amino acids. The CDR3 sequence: CASSLTPTENYGYTF. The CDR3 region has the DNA TGCGCCAGCAGCTTGACCCCGACAGAAAACTATGGCTACACCTTC.

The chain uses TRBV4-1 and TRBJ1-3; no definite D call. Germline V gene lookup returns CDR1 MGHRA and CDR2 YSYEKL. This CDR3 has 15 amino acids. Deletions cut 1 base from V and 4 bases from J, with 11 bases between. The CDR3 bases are TGCGCCAGCAGCCAAGGACCCCCGGAGGGAAACACCATATATTTT. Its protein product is CASSQGPPEGNTIYF.

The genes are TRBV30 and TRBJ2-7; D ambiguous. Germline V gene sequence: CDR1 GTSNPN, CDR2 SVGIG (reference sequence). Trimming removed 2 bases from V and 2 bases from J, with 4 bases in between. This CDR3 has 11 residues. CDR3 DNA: TGTGCCTGGAGTCCTCCCTACGAGCAGTACTTC. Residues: CAWSPPYEQYF.

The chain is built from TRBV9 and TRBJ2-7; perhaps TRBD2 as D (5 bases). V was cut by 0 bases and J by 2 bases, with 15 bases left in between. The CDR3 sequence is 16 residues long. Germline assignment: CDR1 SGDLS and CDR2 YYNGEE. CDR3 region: CASSVAAGSITYEQYF. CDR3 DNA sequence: TGTGCCAGCAGCGTAGCGGCGGGCAGTATAACCTACGAGCAGTACTTC.

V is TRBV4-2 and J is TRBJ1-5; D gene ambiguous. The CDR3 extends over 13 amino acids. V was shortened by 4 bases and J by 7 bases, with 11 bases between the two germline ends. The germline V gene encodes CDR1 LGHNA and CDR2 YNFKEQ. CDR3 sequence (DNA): TGTGCCAGCAGCCCTTCTCTTAGACAGCCCCAGCATTTT. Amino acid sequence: CASSPSLRQPQHF.

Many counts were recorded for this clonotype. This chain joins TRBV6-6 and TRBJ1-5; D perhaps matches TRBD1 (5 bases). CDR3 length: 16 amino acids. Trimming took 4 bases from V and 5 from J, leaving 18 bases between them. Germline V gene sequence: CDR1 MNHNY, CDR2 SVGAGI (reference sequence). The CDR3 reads CASSSQYRDSDQPQHF. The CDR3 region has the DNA TGTGCCAGCAGTTCACAATACCGGGACTCCGATCAGCCCCAGCATTTT.

In nucleotides, the CDR3 is TGTGCCAGCAGCTTAGGCTCGAGGGGGCGCGACAATGAGCAGTTCTTC. Residues: CASSLGSRGRDNEQFF. This chain uses TRBV7-2 with TRBJ2-1; 7 bases match TRBD1. V trimming: 1 base; J trimming: 5 bases; junction bases outside the gene matches: 8. The V gene's germline CDR1 is SGHTA and CDR2 FQGNSA. The CDR3 length is 16 residues.

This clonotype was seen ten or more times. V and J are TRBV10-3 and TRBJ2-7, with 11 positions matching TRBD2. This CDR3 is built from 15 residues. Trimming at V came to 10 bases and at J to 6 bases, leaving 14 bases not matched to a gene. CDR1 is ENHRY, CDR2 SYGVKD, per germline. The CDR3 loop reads CATLSETSGKSEQYF. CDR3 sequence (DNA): TGTGCCACCCTGAGTGAGACTAGCGGGAAATCCGAGCAGTACTTC.

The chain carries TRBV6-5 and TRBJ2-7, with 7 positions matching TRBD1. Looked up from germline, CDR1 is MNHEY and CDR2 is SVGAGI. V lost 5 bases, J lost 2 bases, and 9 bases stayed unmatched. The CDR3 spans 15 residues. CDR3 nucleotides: TGTGCCAGCAGTCGAGACAGGGTGCAGGCCTACGAGCAGTACTTC. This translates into CASSRDRVQAYEQYF.

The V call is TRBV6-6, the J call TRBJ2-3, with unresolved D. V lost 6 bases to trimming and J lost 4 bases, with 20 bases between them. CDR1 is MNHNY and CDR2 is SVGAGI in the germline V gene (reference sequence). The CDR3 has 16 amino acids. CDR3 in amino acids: CASRSVEAGVADTQYF. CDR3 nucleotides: TGTGCCAGCAGATCAGTAGAAGCTGGGGTGGCAGATACGCAGTATTTT.

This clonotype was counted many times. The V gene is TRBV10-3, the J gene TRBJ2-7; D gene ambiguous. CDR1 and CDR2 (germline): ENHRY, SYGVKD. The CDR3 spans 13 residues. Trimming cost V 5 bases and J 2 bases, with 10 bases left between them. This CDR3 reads CAISTPQPYEQYF. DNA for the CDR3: TGTGCCATCAGTACGCCCCAACCCTACGAGCAGTACTTC.

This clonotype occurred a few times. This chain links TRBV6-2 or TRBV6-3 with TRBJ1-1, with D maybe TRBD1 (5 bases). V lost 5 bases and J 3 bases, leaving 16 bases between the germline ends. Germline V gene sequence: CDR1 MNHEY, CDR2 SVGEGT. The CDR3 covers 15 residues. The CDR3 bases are TGTGCCAGCAGTCCCACCCCGGGGACGGACACTGAAGCTTTCTTT. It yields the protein CASSPTPGTDTEAFF.

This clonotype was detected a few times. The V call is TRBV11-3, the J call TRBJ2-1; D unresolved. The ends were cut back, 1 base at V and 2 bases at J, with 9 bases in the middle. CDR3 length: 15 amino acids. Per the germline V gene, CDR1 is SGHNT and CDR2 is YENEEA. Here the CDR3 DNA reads TGTGCCAGCAGCTTAGGTCTGCAGGCCTACAATGAGCAGTTCTTC. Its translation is CASSLGLQAYNEQFF.

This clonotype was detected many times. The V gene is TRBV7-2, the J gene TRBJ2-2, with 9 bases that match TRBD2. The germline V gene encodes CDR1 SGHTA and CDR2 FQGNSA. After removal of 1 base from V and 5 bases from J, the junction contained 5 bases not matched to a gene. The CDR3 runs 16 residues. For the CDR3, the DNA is TGTGCCAGCAGCTTAGAACTAGCGGGTTCTACCGGGGAGCTGTTTTTT. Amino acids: CASSLELAGSTGELFF.